This T cell receptor beta chain is drawn from a study of CD8 T cells in ankylosing spondylitis. Overall study results and limits: Several of the motif variants were reported before in synovial fluid and blood from reactive arthritis. A TCR beta motif made of about eight highly homologous variants seemed typical of ankylosing spondylitis blood. Significant enrichment of disease-linked clones was reported in matched ankylosing spondylitis synovial fluid.

V was cut by 2 bases and J by 2 bases, with 13 bases left in between. Per the germline V gene, CDR1 is DFQATT and CDR2 is SNEGSKA (reference sequence). The CDR3 is made up of 14 amino acids. A remark on this clonotype: What it binds is not known.

TCRdb re-called the 5' RACE reads with MiXCR, one entry per CDR3 protein. The sample records more than 600,000 distinct CDR3 sequences, 15% to 20% being singletons. The material sequenced was blood, either unsorted or a sorted T cell fraction (not recorded which). The sequence was obtained from a male donor with ankylosing spondylitis. V is TRBV20-1 and J is TRBJ2-7; no clear D gene. As DNA, the CDR3 is TGCAGTGCTAGATCCCCCGGGCTAACCTACGAGCAGTACTTC. Its translation is CSARSPGLTYEQYF.